This paragraph covers one TCR beta chain sequence. The entry originates in a study of T cells in Graves' hyperthyroidism and ophthalmopathy. The V end was cut by 1 base, the J end by 4 bases, with 8 bases between. This CDR3 is 14 amino acids long. The germline gives CDR1 MNHEY, CDR2 SMNVEV (reference sequence). What was amplified from RNA transcripts were TCR beta CDR3 regions. TCR CDR3 underwent first-round RT-PCR with the HTBI primer set. TCRdb used MiXCR to reprocess the multiplex PCR reads, holding one entry per CDR3 protein. The table has around 700,000 distinct CDR3 sequences, roughly 32% seen once; the top ten hold 31%.

This chain links TRBV27 with TRBJ1-5; D is uncertain. The sample taken for sequencing was blood. This clonotype was sampled from a woman between 35 and 50 years old with Graves' hyperthyroidism. Here the CDR3 reads CASSLFVGNQPQHF. CDR3 DNA: TGTGCCAGCAGTTTATTTGTGGGGAATCAGCCCCAGCATTTT.